This TCR beta chain was observed in a study of spatial heterogeneity in lung cancer. Across the whole study: Among detected sequences, beta-chain ones consistently exceeded alpha-chain ones in number. Matched bulk RNA-seq yielded a T cell module score, and TCR transcript counts in tumor regions correlated strongly with that score. Study conclusions and caveats: Expanded alpha and beta TCR counts within tumors tracked tumor mutation counts.

The germline CDR1 and CDR2 sequences are MNHEY and SVGAGI. The V and J ends lost 8 bases and 6 bases, in that order; junction bases with no gene match: 6. The CDR3 covers 13 residues. Time point meaning: sample taken at primary tumor resection. The donor group consisted of around 66 patients who had untreated, early-stage non-small cell lung cancer. Sequencing was performed on whole RNA extracted from tumor and nontumor lung tissue, or from frozen PBMC, and the material was left unsorted. This clonotype is medium-sized. Antigen unknown. Each CDR3 protein gets one entry after TCRdb re-called the 5' RACE reads with MiXCR. The sample yields over 800 distinct CDR3 sequences, 25% to 35% seen once.

The V and J genes are TRBV6-5 and TRBJ1-1, with TRBD1 matching over 10 bases. The sequence was collected from a male donor with early-stage non-small cell lung cancer. This sample comprised lung tumor tissue, obtained at surgery. CDR3 sequence: CASHGQGVSEAFF. The DNA of the CDR3 is TGTGCCAGCCATGGACAGGGGGTATCTGAAGCTTTCTTT.